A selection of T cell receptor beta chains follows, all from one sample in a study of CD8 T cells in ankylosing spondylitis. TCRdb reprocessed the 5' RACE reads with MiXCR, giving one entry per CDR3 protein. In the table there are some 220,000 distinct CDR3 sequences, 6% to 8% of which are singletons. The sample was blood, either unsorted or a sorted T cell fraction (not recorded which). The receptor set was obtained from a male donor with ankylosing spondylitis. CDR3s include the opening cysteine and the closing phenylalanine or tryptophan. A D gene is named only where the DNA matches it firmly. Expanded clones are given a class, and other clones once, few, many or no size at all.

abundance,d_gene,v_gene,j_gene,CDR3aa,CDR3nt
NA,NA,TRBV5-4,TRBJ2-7,CASNLDSYEQYF,TGTGCCAGCAACTTGGACAGCTACGAGCAGTACTTC
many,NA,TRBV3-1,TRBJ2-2,CASSQELPSENGGRGTGELFF,TGTGCCAGCAGCCAAGAGCTGCCTTCCGAAAACGGGGGCCGCGGCACCGGGGAGCTGTTTTTT
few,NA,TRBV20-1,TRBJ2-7,CSASENEQYF,TGCAGTGCTAGTGAGAACGAGCAGTACTTC
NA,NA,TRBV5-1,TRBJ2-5,CASGPVRTQETQYF,TGCGCCAGCGGGCCCGTAAGAACACAAGAGACCCAGTACTTC
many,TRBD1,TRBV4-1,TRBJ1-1,CASSQEGTFTGVGTEAFF,TGCGCCAGCAGCCAAGAAGGGACCTTCACAGGGGTGGGCACTGAAGCTTTCTTT
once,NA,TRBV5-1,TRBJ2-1,CASSWGPEQFF,TGCGCCAGCAGCTGGGGGCCAGAGCAGTTCTTC
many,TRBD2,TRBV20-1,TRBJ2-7,CSAEVPREMIEQYF,TGCAGTGCCGAGGTACCGCGGGAGATGATCGAGCAGTACTTC
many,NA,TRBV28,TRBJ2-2,CASSFSTDNTGELFF,TGTGCCAGCAGTTTTTCGACAGATAACACCGGGGAGCTGTTTTTT
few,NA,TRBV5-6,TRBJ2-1,CASSWGAAAEQFF,TGTGCCAGCAGCTGGGGGGCAGCGGCGGAGCAGTTCTTC
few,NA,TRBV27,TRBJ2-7,CASNSQGPSYEQYF,TGTGCCAGCAATTCACAGGGACCTTCCTACGAGCAGTACTTC
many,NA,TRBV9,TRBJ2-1,CASSVRVHGDVTYNEQFF,TGTGCCAGCAGCGTAAGGGTCCACGGGGACGTCACCTACAATGAGCAGTTCTTC
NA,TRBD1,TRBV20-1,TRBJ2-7,CSARARGREQYF,TGCAGTGCTAGAGCAAGGGGGCGCGAGCAGTACTTC
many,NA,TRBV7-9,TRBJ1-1,CASSWESSNTEAFF,TGTGCCAGCAGCTGGGAGAGTTCGAACACTGAAGCTTTCTTT
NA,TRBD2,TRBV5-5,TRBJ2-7,CASTSGRESYEQYF,TGTGCCAGCACCTCCGGGCGGGAGTCCTACGAGCAGTACTTC
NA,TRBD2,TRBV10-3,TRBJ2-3,CAIGGRAGTDTQYF,TGTGCCATCGGGGGGAGGGCCGGGACAGATACGCAGTATTTT
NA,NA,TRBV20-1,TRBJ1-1,CSARYFQAEAFF,TGCAGTGCTAGATACTTCCAAGCCGAAGCTTTCTTT
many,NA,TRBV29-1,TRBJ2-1,CSVPLRDTMSSYNEQFF,TGCAGCGTGCCACTCCGGGACACCATGAGCTCCTACAATGAGCAGTTCTTC
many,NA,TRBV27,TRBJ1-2,CASRPGQNYGYTF,TGTGCCAGCAGACCCGGACAGAACTATGGCTACACCTTC
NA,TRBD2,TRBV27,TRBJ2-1,CASTPVGGSYNEQFF,TGTGCCAGCACCCCTGTGGGGGGGTCCTACAATGAGCAGTTCTTC
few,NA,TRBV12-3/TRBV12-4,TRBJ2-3,CASSQTGGPSTDTQYF,TGTGCCAGCAGTCAGACAGGAGGGCCTAGCACAGATACGCAGTATTTT
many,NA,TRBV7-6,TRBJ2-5,CASSSSQITETQYF,TGTGCCAGCAGCTCGAGCCAGATAACGGAGACCCAGTACTTC
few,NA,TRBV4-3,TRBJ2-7,CASSGEGADTYEQYF,TGCGCCAGCAGCGGGGAGGGGGCTGACACCTACGAGCAGTACTTC
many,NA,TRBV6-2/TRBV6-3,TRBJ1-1,CASSYSWWAFF,TGTGCCAGCAGTTACTCGTGGTGGGCTTTCTTT
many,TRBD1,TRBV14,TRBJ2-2,CASRPRPGQGAVGELFF,TGTGCCAGCAGACCTAGACCGGGACAGGGGGCCGTCGGGGAGCTGTTTTTT
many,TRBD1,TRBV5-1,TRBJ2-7,CASRLPGQGLDEQYF,TGCGCCAGCAGACTCCCGGGACAGGGTCTCGACGAGCAGTACTTC
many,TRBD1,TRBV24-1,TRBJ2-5,CATSVGQEVRETQYF,TGTGCCACCAGTGTGGGACAGGAGGTCCGGGAGACCCAGTACTTC
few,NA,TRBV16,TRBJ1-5,CASSQFSTAANQPQHF,TGTGCCAGCAGCCAATTTTCGACAGCCGCTAATCAGCCCCAGCATTTT
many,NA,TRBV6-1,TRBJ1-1,CASTPQEGNTEAFF,TGTGCCAGCACCCCGCAGGAGGGGAACACTGAAGCTTTCTTT
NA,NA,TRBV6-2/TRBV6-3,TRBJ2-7,CASSYGGGSLYEQYF,TGTGCCAGCAGTTACGGAGGAGGGTCTCTCTACGAGCAGTACTTC
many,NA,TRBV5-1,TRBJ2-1,CASSFWQGAYNEQFF,TGCGCCAGCAGCTTCTGGCAGGGAGCTTACAATGAGCAGTTCTTC
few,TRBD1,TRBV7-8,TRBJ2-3,CASSLAPGTGERDTQYF,TGTGCCAGCAGCTTGGCTCCCGGGACAGGGGAAAGAGATACGCAGTATTTT
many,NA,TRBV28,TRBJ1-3,CAARLLTDSGNTIYF,TGTGCTGCGCGGTTACTAACGGACTCTGGAAACACCATATATTTT
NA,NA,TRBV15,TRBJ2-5,CATSRAGSQETQYF,TGTGCCACCAGCAGAGCAGGGAGTCAAGAGACCCAGTACTTC
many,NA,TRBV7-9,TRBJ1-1,CASSPRDTEAFF,TGTGCCAGCAGCCCTCGGGACACTGAAGCTTTCTTT
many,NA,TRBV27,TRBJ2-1,CASSLEQLGGGIYNEQFF,TGTGCCAGCAGTTTGGAACAGCTGGGTGGTGGGATCTACAATGAGCAGTTCTTC
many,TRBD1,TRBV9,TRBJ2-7,CASILQGAGSYEQYF,TGTGCCAGCATCCTCCAGGGGGCAGGATCATACGAGCAGTACTTC
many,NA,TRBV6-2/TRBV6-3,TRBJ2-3,CASSRLTVADTQYF,TGTGCCAGCAGCCGCCTGACCGTGGCAGATACGCAGTATTTT
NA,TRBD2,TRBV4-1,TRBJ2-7,CASSPIAGDLWEQYF,TGCGCCAGCAGCCCCATAGCGGGAGATTTGTGGGAGCAGTACTTC
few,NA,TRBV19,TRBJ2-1,CASSNGWHEQFF,TGTGCCAGTAGTAATGGCTGGCATGAGCAGTTCTTC
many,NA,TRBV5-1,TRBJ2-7,CASSSGGSRGSRAYEQYF,TGCGCCAGCAGCTCAGGTGGATCTCGAGGTTCGAGGGCCTACGAGCAGTACTTC
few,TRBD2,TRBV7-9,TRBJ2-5,CASRPQRENQETQYF,TGTGCCAGCAGACCCCAGCGGGAGAACCAAGAGACCCAGTACTTC
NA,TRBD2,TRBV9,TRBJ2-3,CASSVEAGGYTDTQYF,TGTGCCAGCAGCGTAGAAGCGGGGGGGTACACAGATACGCAGTATTTT
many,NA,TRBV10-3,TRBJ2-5,CAISEPKRETQYF,TGTGCCATCAGTGAGCCGAAGAGGGAGACCCAGTACTTC
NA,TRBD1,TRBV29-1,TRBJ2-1,CSVLRQGYEQFF,TGCAGCGTTCTCAGACAGGGTTATGAGCAGTTCTTC